This T cell receptor (beta chain) was identified in a study of technical replicates of blood from several donors. The germline CDR1 and CDR2 sequences are LGHNA and YSLEER. Between the trimmed V and J ends, which lost 1 base and 6 bases, there was a span of 16 bases. The CDR3 is 17 residues long. Only in-frame clones appear in the TCRdb table, and some are missing; sequencing was by immunoSEQ multiplex PCR. The table records 55,000 to 75,000 clones, 91% of them present only once. This sequence was found in a human donor in good health. Some clones in this sample may be carry-over from other donors' samples. The chain recombines TRBV4-3 with TRBJ1-6, with D perhaps TRBD1 (6 bases). Sequencing used PBMCs. The CDR3 is CASSQVPRGISNSPLHF. The CDR3 bases are TGCGCCAGCAGCCAAGTTCCCAGGGGAATCAGTAATTCACCCCTCCACTTT.